These T cell receptor beta chains were read from a single sample in a study of response to subunit inactivated influenza vaccine. One entry per CDR3 protein, called by TCRdb with MiXCR from the RT-PCR reads. The data hold 560,000 or so distinct CDR3 sequences, with roughly 8.2% observed a single time. The material was PBMCs from blood, obtained less than 30 months after vaccination. All receptors come from a man aged 50 to 75 who received an inactivated influenza vaccine. Both conserved end residues are part of each CDR3. The order of the fields is CDR3 length, V gene, clone size, D gene, J gene, CDR3 protein, CDR3 DNA. The D gene is left open where the match is weak. Size tells how often a clone was seen (once, few, many) or the class of an expanded clone, and some rows leave it out.

cdr3_length: 12
v_call: TRBV29-1
clone_size: NA
d_call: TRBD1
j_call: TRBJ2-1
cdr3_aa: CSAAGGGNEQFF
cdr3_nt: TGCAGCGCCGCAGGGGGCGGCAATGAGCAGTTCTTC

cdr3_length: 17
v_call: TRBV18
clone_size: NA
d_call: TRBD1
j_call: TRBJ1-4
cdr3_aa: CASSPTGQGARFEKLFF
cdr3_nt: TGTGCCAGCTCACCAACGGGACAGGGGGCAAGGTTTGAAAAACTGTTTTTT

cdr3_length: 14
v_call: TRBV5-1
clone_size: few
d_call: NA
j_call: TRBJ1-6
cdr3_aa: CASSVRQDGSPLHF
cdr3_nt: TGCGCCAGCAGCGTCAGACAGGACGGGTCACCCCTCCACTTT

cdr3_length: 16
v_call: TRBV3-1
clone_size: few
d_call: TRBD2
j_call: TRBJ2-7
cdr3_aa: CASSQGGTSGTYEQYF
cdr3_nt: TGTGCCAGCAGCCAGGGGGGGACTAGCGGGACCTACGAGCAGTACTTC

cdr3_length: 12
v_call: TRBV3-1
clone_size: many
d_call: NA
j_call: TRBJ2-7
cdr3_aa: CASSRGSYEQYF
cdr3_nt: TGTGCCAGCAGCCGGGGCTCCTACGAGCAGTACTTC

cdr3_length: 18
v_call: TRBV20-1
clone_size: few
d_call: TRBD2
j_call: TRBJ2-1
cdr3_aa: CSASGQGLAGGSYNEQFF
cdr3_nt: TGCAGTGCTTCCGGACAGGGACTAGCGGGGGGCTCCTACAATGAGCAGTTCTTC

cdr3_length: 10
v_call: TRBV20-1
clone_size: many
d_call: NA
j_call: TRBJ1-4
cdr3_aa: CSAAGEKLFF
cdr3_nt: TGCAGTGCCGCGGGTGAAAAACTGTTTTTT

cdr3_length: 14
v_call: TRBV19
clone_size: few
d_call: NA
j_call: TRBJ1-5
cdr3_aa: CASQTDGRRQPQHF
cdr3_nt: TGTGCCAGTCAGACGGACGGACGGCGGCAGCCCCAGCATTTT

cdr3_length: 14
v_call: TRBV12-3/TRBV12-4
clone_size: many
d_call: NA
j_call: TRBJ2-5
cdr3_aa: CASSLGHTQETQYF
cdr3_nt: TGTGCCAGCAGTCTAGGACATACTCAAGAGACCCAGTACTTC

cdr3_length: 14
v_call: TRBV4-3
clone_size: NA
d_call: TRBD1
j_call: TRBJ1-1
cdr3_aa: CASSQDLTGNEAFF
cdr3_nt: TGCGCCAGCAGCCAAGACCTGACAGGGAATGAAGCTTTCTTT

cdr3_length: 13
v_call: TRBV6-1
clone_size: NA
d_call: NA
j_call: TRBJ1-5
cdr3_aa: CASANSPNQPQHF
cdr3_nt: TGTGCCAGCGCAAACAGCCCGAATCAGCCCCAGCATTTT

cdr3_length: 14
v_call: TRBV10-2
clone_size: NA
d_call: TRBD1
j_call: TRBJ1-1
cdr3_aa: CASSYRGLDTEAFF
cdr3_nt: TGCGCCAGCAGTTACAGGGGATTGGACACTGAAGCTTTCTTT